These 12 T cell receptor beta chains were sequenced from one sample in a study of T cell clonotyping in hematopoietic cell transplantation. Time point defined: recipient sample about 28 days before transplant, after cytoreduction. Some clones are missing from TCRdb's copy, which holds only in-frame ones; the method was immunoSEQ multiplex PCR. Of 30,000 to 40,000 clones listed, 85% to 95% are singletons. The specimen was peripheral blood mononuclear cells, collected before stem cell transplant. The receptors come from a man in his forties or fifties with chronic myeloid leukemia. Some clones in this sample may be carry-over from other donors' samples.

The CDR3 here is CASSSWEGALVGAFF. Here the CDR3 DNA reads TGTGCCAGCAGTTCCTGGGAGGGGGCGTTGGTCGGAGCTTTCTTT. The rearrangement joins TRBV28 to TRBJ1-1; 7 bases match TRBD1. This CDR3 comprises 15 residues. Trimming took 4 bases from V and 10 from J; bases not matched to a gene: 15. The germline CDR1 and CDR2 sequences are MDHEN and SYDVKM. The whole variable domain, filled in from reference TRBV28 and TRBJ1-1, reads DVKVTQSSRYLVKRTGEKVFLECVQDMDHENMFWYRQDPGLGLRLIYFSYDVKMKEKGDIPEGYSVSREKKERFSLILESASTNQTSMYLCASSSWEGALVGAFFGQGTRLTVV.

The chain has TRBV7-8 and TRBJ2-5; no clear D gene. CDR3 length: 10 residues. V was shortened by 8 bases and J by 5 bases, with 6 bases between the two germline ends. Looked up from germline, CDR1 is SGHVS and CDR2 is FQNEAQ. The CDR3 nucleotides are TGTGCCAGCGGAAGGGAGACCCAGTACTTC. This codes for CASGRETQYF.

The chain is built from TRBV30 and TRBJ1-1; maybe TRBD1 (5 bases). The CDR3 has 14 amino acids. The V and J ends lost 4 bases and 3 bases respectively, with 15 bases between them. Germline CDR1 is GTSNPN and CDR2 is SVGIG (reference sequence). The CDR3 region is CAWTYTGGYTEAFF. As DNA, the CDR3 is TGTGCCTGGACCTACACCGGGGGGTACACTGAAGCTTTCTTT.

The chain joins TRBV9 to TRBJ1-2, with a tentative D call TRBD1 (6 bases). The CDR3 loop spans 14 amino acids. Germline V gene sequence: CDR1 SGDLS, CDR2 YYNGEE. Trimming shortened V by 4 bases and J by 8 bases, and 18 bases separated the two germline ends. The CDR3 DNA sequence: TGTGCCAGCAGCCCTCTCCAGGGGATGGGGGGCTACACCTTC. Protein product: CASSPLQGMGGYTF.

The V and J genes are TRBV7-2 and TRBJ2-5, with 13 nucleotides matching TRBD2. This CDR3 spans 17 amino acids. Germline V CDR1 and CDR2: SGHTA, FQGNSA. V lost 1 base to trimming and J lost 7 bases; unmatched junction nucleotides: 9. CDR3 in DNA: TGTGCCAGCAGCTTAGGGACTAGCGGGGGCATGAGGCGGACCCAGTACTTC. Its protein is CASSLGTSGGMRRTQYF. Complete variable domain (other parts from reference TRBV7-2 and TRBJ2-5): GAGVSQSPSNKVTEKGKDVELRCDPISGHTALYWYRQSLGQGLEFLIYFQGNSAPDKSGLPSDRFSAERTGGSVSTLTIQRTQQEDSAVYLCASSLGTSGGMRRTQYFGPGTRLLVL.

This chain uses TRBV7-6 with TRBJ1-2; D is perhaps TRBD1 (5 bases). The CDR3 extends over 13 amino acids. Germline CDR1 SGHVS, CDR2 FNYEAQ. The V and J ends lost 2 bases and 6 bases respectively, with 10 bases between them. CDR3 sequence reads: CASSLTGLDGYTF. The CDR3 DNA sequence: TGTGCCAGCAGCTTAACGGGACTTGATGGCTACACCTTC.

This chain joins TRBV30 and TRBJ2-7; unclear D gene. Per the germline V gene, CDR1 is GTSNPN and CDR2 is SVGIG (reference sequence). Trimming cost V 5 bases and J 2 bases, with 28 bases left between them. The CDR3 covers 18 residues. CDR3 coding DNA: TGTGCCTGGTTTAGACTTGGGTCAGAGAATTTAAGGCCCTACGAGCAGTACTTC. Translated: CAWFRLGSENLRPYEQYF.

This sequence joins TRBV6-6 and TRBJ2-5; 8 bases align to TRBD1. The CDR3 runs to 14 residues. After removal of 3 bases from V and 2 bases from J, the junction contained 2 bases not matched to a gene. Germline loops: CDR1 MNHNY, CDR2 SVGAGI (reference sequence). The CDR3 loop reads CASSYWTGQETQYF. The CDR3 DNA reads TGTGCCAGCAGTTATTGGACAGGGCAAGAGACCCAGTACTTC.

This clone is a singleton in its sample. The V gene is TRBV6-4, the J gene TRBJ2-3; possible D gene TRBD1, 7 bases. Germline V lookup: CDR1 MRHNA, CDR2 SNTAGT. V gave up 3 bases and J gave up 4 bases, with 11 bases separating them. This CDR3 is built from 14 residues. In DNA form, the CDR3 reads TGTGCCAGCAGTGAGGAGGGGGCCTCAGATACGCAGTATTTT. Its translation: CASSEEGASDTQYF.

This clone was detected only once. This sequence joins TRBV27 and TRBJ1-4; D is uncertain. Germline lookup yields CDR1 MNHEY and CDR2 SMNVEV (reference sequence). Trimming took 3 bases from V and 0 from J, leaving 14 bases between them. This CDR3 has 17 amino acids. The CDR3 reads CASSLAGLSTTNEKLFF. The CDR3 DNA is TGTGCCAGCAGTTTGGCAGGCCTGAGTACAACTAATGAAAAACTGTTTTTT.

Regarding this clone: The junction and the germline gene differ at one end; a read error may be behind it. The V and J genes are TRBV11-3 and TRBJ2-2, with D perhaps matching TRBD2 (6 bases). The CDR3 runs 16 residues. Germline V gives CDR1 SGHNT, CDR2 YENEEA. In DNA, the CDR3 is TGTGCCAGCAGCTCCCCGGGATTTCAGGGTACCGGGGGGCTGTTTTTT. This encodes CASSSPGFQGTGGLFF.

This clone appeared a few times. This chain connects TRBV5-1 to TRBJ1-5; the match to TRBD1 covers 11 bases. Per germline, CDR1 SGHRS and CDR2 YFSETQ. Trimming removed 4 bases from V and 5 bases from J; junction bases left unmatched: 5. The CDR3 extends over 15 amino acids. The CDR3 DNA reads as TGCGCCAGCAGCCCTCGGACAGGGGGCGATCAGCCCCAGCATTTT. Its translation is CASSPRTGGDQPQHF.